This T cell receptor (beta chain) is drawn from a study of blood T cell repertoires in COVID-19. Across the study: The study drew acute and convalescent COVID-19 samples from the United States, Italy and Spain. T cells, B-cell-depleted T cells, or PBMCs provided the cDNA or gDNA that served as material.

Original data processing: Quantification of nucleated cells was approximated via reference gene primer amplification. Sequencing used immunoSEQ multiplex PCR; TCRdb keeps in-frame clones, though not all of them. V, J and clone size are taken as reported in that table, and D and trimming were inferred from the DNA itself. In the table there are about 140,000 clones, almost 90% of which are singletons. This CDR3 contains 14 residues. Deletions cut 6 bases from V and 5 bases from J, with 17 bases between. Germline lookup yields CDR1 LGHDT and CDR2 YNNKEL (reference sequence). The source of this sequence is a man aged 45-65 years with active or convalescent COVID-19. Sequenced input: peripheral blood. The gene calls are TRBV3-1 (or the pseudogene TRBV3-2) and TRBJ2-7; D is ambiguous. CDR3 bases: TGTGCCAGCAGTAAAAAACCAACGGTTGACGAGCAGTACTTC. This sequence encodes CASSKKPTVDEQYF.